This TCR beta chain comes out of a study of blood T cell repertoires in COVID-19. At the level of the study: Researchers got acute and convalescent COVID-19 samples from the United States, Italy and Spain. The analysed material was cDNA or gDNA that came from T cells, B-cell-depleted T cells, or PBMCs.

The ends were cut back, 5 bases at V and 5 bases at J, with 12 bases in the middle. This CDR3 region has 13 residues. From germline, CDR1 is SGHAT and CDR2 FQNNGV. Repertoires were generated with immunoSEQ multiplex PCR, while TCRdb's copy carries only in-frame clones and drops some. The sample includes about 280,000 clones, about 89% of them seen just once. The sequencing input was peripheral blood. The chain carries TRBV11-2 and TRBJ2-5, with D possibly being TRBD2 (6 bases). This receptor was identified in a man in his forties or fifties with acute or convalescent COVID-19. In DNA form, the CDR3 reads TGTGCCAGCAGCGCCGGGACTCGCGAGACCCAGTACTTC. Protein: CASSAGTRETQYF.